The 18 T cell receptor beta chains given below trace back to one sample, sequenced in a study of CD8 T cells in Susac syndrome. When the RNA was reverse transcribed, random hexamers were used with an input of roughly 0.45 to 1 ug. TCRdb independently ran MiXCR on the immunoSEQ multiplex PCR reads; one entry per CDR3 protein. The sample lists some 95,000 distinct CDR3 sequences, 90% to 95% occurring once. Sequenced: CD8+ T cells from PBMCs. These receptor sequences come from a human donor in good health.

The CDR3 is CSAAGTGPAYEQYF. CDR3 sequence (DNA): TGCAGTGCTGCTGGGACAGGGCCAGCCTACGAGCAGTACTTC. The chain carries TRBV20-1 and TRBJ2-7; 9 bases line up with TRBD1. V lost 5 bases to trimming and J lost 2 bases; unmatched junction nucleotides: 7. CDR1 is DFQATT, CDR2 SNEGSKA, per germline (reference sequence). The CDR3 totals 14 residues.

The J gene is TRBJ2-7, the V gene TRBV4-1; unclear D gene. Trimming removed 1 base at V and 5 bases at J, with 15 bases between. This CDR3 is 15 amino acids long. In germline, CDR1 is MGHRA, CDR2 YSYEKL. The CDR3 sequence is CASSQVHSPSDEQYF. The CDR3 DNA reads as TGCGCCAGCAGCCAAGTGCACAGCCCTTCCGACGAGCAGTACTTC.

This clonotype was seen a single time. The chain carries TRBV9 and TRBJ1-4, with D possibly TRBD1 on 5 matching bases. This CDR3 has 14 residues. V was cut by 3 bases and J by 2 bases, with 8 bases left in between. CDR1 and CDR2 from the germline V gene are SGDLS and YYNGEE. The CDR3 sequence is CASSAGDTNEKLFF. Here the CDR3 DNA reads TGTGCCAGCAGCGCGGGGGATACTAATGAAAAACTGTTTTTT.

The chain recombines TRBV29-1 with TRBJ1-1; TRBD1 matches 7 bases. V was pared by 8 bases and J by 7 bases, with 7 bases of the junction left unmatched. This CDR3 region has 11 residues. In germline, CDR1 is SQVTM, CDR2 ANQGSEA. DNA for the CDR3: TGCAGCACACAGGGGTTTGGTGAAGCTTTCTTT. Its translation: CSTQGFGEAFF. Drawing the rest from reference TRBV29-1 and TRBJ1-1, the complete variable domain is SAVISQKPSRDICQRGTSLTIQCQVDSQVTMMFWYRQQPGQSLTLIATANQGSEATYESGFVIDKFPISRPNLTFSTLTVSNMSPEDSSIYLCSTQGFGEAFFGQGTRLTVV.

V gene TRBV2 combines with J gene TRBJ1-2, with a weak D call TRBD1 (5 bases). Per the germline V gene, CDR1 is SNHLY and CDR2 is FYNNEI. The ends were cut back, 3 bases at V and 3 bases at J, with 8 bases in the middle. This CDR3 spans 13 amino acids. The CDR3 sequence: CASSEAGDYGYTF. DNA of the CDR3: TGTGCCAGCAGTGAGGCGGGGGACTATGGCTACACCTTC. Based on the CDR3 plus reference TRBV2 and TRBJ1-2, the full variable domain is EPEVTQTPSHQVTQMGQEVILRCVPISNHLYFYWYRQILGQKVEFLVSFYNNEISEKSEIFDDQFSVERPDGSNFTLKIRSTKLEDSAMYFCASSEAGDYGYTFGSGTRLTVV.

The chain recombines TRBV9 with TRBJ2-2, with D hard to call. Germline assignment: CDR1 SGDLS and CDR2 YYNGEE. The CDR3 is 12 amino acids. V shed 3 bases and J shed 7 bases, with 7 bases lying between them. The CDR3 here is CASSGPDGELFF. CDR3 DNA: TGTGCCAGCAGCGGCCCGGACGGGGAGCTGTTTTTT.

V gene TRBV18 combines with J gene TRBJ2-1; D gene ambiguous. Trimming removed 3 bases from V and 8 bases from J, with 8 bases in between. The CDR3 totals 12 residues. Per the germline V gene, CDR1 is KGHSH and CDR2 is LQKENI. CDR3 nucleotides: TGTGCCAGCTCACCCCAAGGCCATGAGCAGTTCTTC. Protein: CASSPQGHEQFF.

The chain recombines TRBV4-1 with TRBJ1-5; 10 nucleotides line up with TRBD1. Unmatched junction bases numbered 0, after V lost 3 bases and J lost 4 bases. CDR3 length: 14 residues. Germline lookup yields CDR1 MGHRA and CDR2 YSYEKL. CDR3 protein: CASSQDRGNQPQHF. The CDR3 DNA follows: TGCGCCAGCAGCCAGGACAGGGGGAATCAGCCCCAGCATTTT.

The chain joins TRBV14 to TRBJ2-1; D is perhaps TRBD2 (5 bases). The germline V and J ends were trimmed by 1 base and 3 bases, with 13 bases remaining between them. Germline CDR1 reads SGHDN; CDR2 reads FVKESK. This CDR3 contains 16 residues. CDR3 loop: CASSQAVGGIYNEQFF. CDR3 in DNA: TGTGCCAGCAGCCAAGCAGTCGGAGGAATCTACAATGAGCAGTTCTTC. Together with reference TRBV14 and TRBJ2-1, the CDR3 gives the full variable domain: EAGVTQFPSHSVIEKGQTVTLRCDPISGHDNLYWYRRVMGKEIKFLLHFVKESKQDESGMPNNRFLAERTGGTYSTLKVQPAELEDSGVYFCASSQAVGGIYNEQFFGPGTRLTVL.

This chain connects TRBV28 to TRBJ2-2; D gene ambiguous. Looked up from germline, CDR1 is MDHEN and CDR2 is SYDVKM. Trimming pared 6 bases from V and 6 bases from J, leaving 8 bases between. The CDR3 totals 12 residues. The CDR3 loop is CASSLDPGELFF. The CDR3 region has the DNA TGTGCCAGCAGCTTAGACCCCGGGGAGCTGTTTTTT.

The sample holds one count of this clonotype. The V and J genes are TRBV7-8 and TRBJ2-1; the D is unclear. CDR3 size: 16 residues. The germline CDR1 and CDR2 sequences are SGHVS and FQNEAQ. The germline V and J ends were trimmed by 3 bases and 4 bases, with 16 bases remaining between them. The DNA of the CDR3 is TGTGCCAGCAGCTTTTTCCACTCCTCGATTTACAATGAGCAGTTCTTC. It encodes CASSFFHSSIYNEQFF.

V and J are TRBV19 and TRBJ1-1, with 8 bases identical to TRBD1. The CDR3 extends over 14 amino acids. V was pared by 4 bases and J by 4 bases, with 5 bases of the junction left unmatched. Germline V gene lookup returns CDR1 LNHDA and CDR2 SQIVND (reference sequence). CDR3 nucleotides: TGTGCCAGTAGTAGTGGACAGGGACGCACTGAAGCTTTCTTT. This sequence encodes CASSSGQGRTEAFF.

V gene TRBV6-1 combines with J gene TRBJ1-2; a possible D gene is TRBD1 (6 bases). V was pared by 6 bases and J by 4 bases, with 12 bases between. The CDR3 is made up of 13 amino acids. The V gene's germline CDR1 is MNHNS and CDR2 SASEGT. CDR3 in amino acids: CASRWDTVYGYTF. In DNA, the CDR3 is TGTGCCAGCAGGTGGGACACGGTCTATGGCTACACCTTC.

This clonotype has a single count. The V gene is TRBV2, the J gene TRBJ2-1; TRBD2 matches 8 bases. The J segment lost 9 bases and the V segment lost 0 bases, leaving 7 bases of the junction unmatched. CDR1 SNHLY and CDR2 FYNNEI come from the germline V gene. This CDR3 spans 15 amino acids. CDR3 in amino acids: CASSEAGGGRGEQFF. The CDR3 coding sequence is TGTGCCAGCAGTGAAGCTGGCGGGGGGCGGGGTGAGCAGTTCTTC.

V and J are TRBV6-5 and TRBJ2-3, with 11 bases aligning to TRBD2. Germline lookup yields CDR1 MNHEY and CDR2 SVGAGI. V shed 7 bases, J shed 5 bases, and the junction held 8 bases outside the gene matches. This CDR3 spans 15 amino acids. The CDR3 loop reads CASTQLAGVVDTQYF. The DNA for the CDR3 is TGTGCCAGCACCCAACTAGCGGGGGTGGTAGATACGCAGTATTTT.

This clonotype was recorded only once. The chain joins TRBV7-6 to TRBJ1-1, with D tentatively TRBD1 (6 bases). The germline gives CDR1 SGHVS, CDR2 FNYEAQ. The CDR3 totals 14 residues. Trimming removed 8 bases at V and 6 bases at J, with 19 bases between. The CDR3 sequence: CASGSGGAGSEAFF. Here the CDR3 DNA reads TGTGCCAGCGGATCGGGGGGGGCGGGGTCTGAAGCTTTCTTT.

This clonotype has a single count. The chain is built from TRBV20-1 and TRBJ2-4; D remains unclear. Germline values: CDR1 DFQATT, CDR2 SNEGSKA (reference sequence). The CDR3 length is 13 residues. Trimming took 0 bases from V and 2 from J, leaving 5 bases between them. CDR3 nucleotide sequence: TGCAGTGCTAGAGATCGAACCAAAAACATTCAGTACTTC. Amino acid sequence: CSARDRTKNIQYF.

V is TRBV3-1 and J is TRBJ2-7, with 9 bases that match TRBD1. CDR1 is LGHDT and CDR2 is YNNKEL in the germline V gene (reference sequence). The CDR3 is 15 residues long. The V and J ends lost 4 bases and 3 bases, in that order; junction bases with no gene match: 7. The CDR3 region is CASSPGTGTVYEQYF. CDR3 nucleotides: TGTGCCAGCAGCCCCGGGACAGGGACCGTCTACGAGCAGTACTTC.